Included here is one T cell receptor (beta chain) sequence, with context. Original processing notes: Reference gene primers were amplified, and this amplification served to estimate nucleated cell counts. Data came from immunoSEQ multiplex PCR; TCRdb stores just in-frame clones and leaves some out. V, J and clone size reflect that table, while D and trimming were determined from the DNA. The repertoire consists of fewer than 150,000 clones, with 87% occurring once and the leading ten covering just under 30%. The data were obtained in a study of blood T cell repertoires in COVID-19. Whole-study context: Donors in the United States, Italy and Spain gave samples during acute or convalescent COVID-19. Sources were T cells, B-cell-depleted T cells, or PBMCs; the material itself was cDNA or gDNA.

The CDR3 consists of 13 residues. V was cut by 7 bases and J by 6 bases, with 13 bases left in between. Germline values: CDR1 SNHLY, CDR2 FYNNEI. The source is a woman aged 70-85 years with acute or convalescent COVID-19. The material sequenced was peripheral blood. This sequence joins TRBV2 and TRBJ1-5; TRBD1 is a possible D gene (5 bases). CDR3 nucleotides: TGTGCCAGCATGGGGGTGGAGGGTCAGCCCCAGCATTTT. Amino acid sequence: CASMGVEGQPQHF.